This TCR beta chain was identified during a study of T cell responses to AZD1222 COVID-19 vaccine listed by TCRdb under 2021. As for the study more broadly: TCR sequencing was performed for 230 to 250 trial participants, of whom roughly 200 were given two doses of AZD1222 and roughly 25 were given two doses of MenACWY control vaccine. Trial participants were enrolled by age into subgroups of 18-55, 56-69 and 70-plus years, and around 150, 28 and 57 TCR-sequenced participants, respectively, were included in these subgroups.

This clone was seen a few times. Its antigen specificity is not known. Base qualities are not at hand, and no much larger clone is one base apart. The CDR3 regions of human TCRbeta chains were analyzed by immunosequencing. From the authors' description of their analysis: Repertoire TCRs were checked for matches against a reference library of SARS-CoV-2-specific TCRs that had been generated using the MIRA antigen-specificity platform. Breadth was defined as the fraction of unique TCRs that were SARS-CoV-2-associated. Depth was defined as the fraction of total T cells that were SARS-CoV-2-associated. Using the MIRA data, each spike-specific TCR was mapped to the spike region that the TCR reacts to and placed in a CD4 or CD8 class. Log10-transformed breadth and depth values were compared by one-way ANOVA with Sidak's multiple comparisons tests. What TCRdb holds here is the immuneACCESS table cut down to in-frame rearrangements. Part of the clones is not present; checked against another copy, under half of the missing clones reflect an unresolved V gene, and the others are unexplained. The V and J calls and clone size come from that table; D and trimming were worked out from the DNA. The sample table shows some 110,000 clones, and about 89% are seen once. 2.5% to 3.5% of the sample is in the top ten clones.

Explained via the paper, the time point label denotes: about 28 days (+/-7) after the second vaccine dose. Read against the paper, the sample's treatment or condition label means: meningococcal conjugate vaccine given as trial control. Vaccinee samples came from UK trials COV001 and COV002, including a single-blind randomized controlled phase 2/3 trial of AZD1222 (ChAdOx1 nCoV-19) in healthy adults. For TCRbeta chain sequencing, PBMC samples were collected from trial participants at day 0 and at day 28 after the second dose. Broad study findings and their caveats: Conclusions about previously exposed vaccinees are limited, since just 6 or 7 AZD1222 recipients were seropositive for SARS-CoV-2 at baseline. Participants were mostly white British, with more females than males. The authors suggested clonal diversity may have been underestimated. After two AZD1222 doses, spike-specific TCR breadth and depth were significantly higher than at day 0 and than in MenACWY recipients. Vaccine-associated CD4 TCRs spanned the whole spike protein, with dominant responses in regions 160-218 and 743-854. Nearly half of unique spike-specific TCRs reportedly recognized epitopes outside regions mutated in the B.1.351 and B.1.1.7 variants. In the small 56-69-year group, the increase in depth fell short of significance, most likely because of low power. Because no day 14 peak-response samples were available, the repertoires could be characterized only after the peak T cell response.

CDR1 and CDR2 (MNHEY, SVGAGI) derive from the germline V gene. From the cysteine through the phenylalanine, the CDR3 covers 14 amino acids. Just the 42-base CDR3 DNA is kept, in frame starting at base 1. Deletion took 6 bases off V and 12 bases off J, with a span of 21 bases between the germline ends. The sequence joins TRBV6-5 to TRBJ2-4; TRBD1 could be the D gene, as 6 bases match. This sequence originates from an adult who received the MenACWY meningococcal vaccine as a control. The sample was peripheral blood, taken 28 days after the second dose of the MenACWY control vaccine. The sequence in DNA is TGTGCCAGCAGGCCCGGGACACACTTAGTTCATCAGTACTTC. Its translation reads: CASRPGTHLVHQYF.